This T cell receptor (beta chain) came from a study of T cell repertoires in cytomegalovirus infection. This clonotype was detected ten times or more. The antigen is not known. A single record per CDR3 protein comes from TCRdb applying MiXCR to the reads. The data contain under 350,000 distinct CDR3 sequences, around 10% of them seen just once; the ten biggest clones take up around 2.4%. Study results and limitations: The ex vivo response showed dominance by HLA-C-restricted CMV-specific TCR beta clonotypes.

CDR1 and CDR2 (germline): MDHEN, SYDVKM. The CDR3 is 12 residues long. Between the trimmed V and J ends, which lost 7 bases and 9 bases, there was a span of 13 bases. This sequence was found in a human donor in good health (CMV status not recorded). Some clones in this sample may be carry-over from other donors' samples. The sequenced sample consisted of PBMCs. V usage is TRBV28 and J usage is TRBJ1-5, with D perhaps matching TRBD1 (5 bases). CDR3 protein: CASTGTSRPQHF. The DNA for the CDR3 is TGTGCCAGCACCGGGACCTCGAGGCCCCAGCATTTT.